The rows below give T cell receptor beta chains drawn from one sample of a study of T cells in Graves' hyperthyroidism and ophthalmopathy. TCRdb passed the multiplex PCR reads through MiXCR, listing each CDR3 protein once. The data show about 840,000 distinct CDR3 sequences, around 39% seen once. Source material: blood. The receptors originated from a man between 18 and 35 years old with Graves' hyperthyroidism. CDR3s include the opening cysteine and the closing phenylalanine or tryptophan. The D gene is left open where the match is weak. Rows may omit the clone size; those that give it use once, few, many or a size class.

V: TRBV10-2; length: 14; D: TRBD1; J: TRBJ1-1; size: many; DNA: TGCGCCAGCAGGATTACAGGGGTGAACACTGAAGCTTTCTTT; CDR3: CASRITGVNTEAFF
V: TRBV6-5; length: 14; D: .; J: TRBJ1-1; size: few; DNA: TGTGCCAGCAGTTACTCGATGGGGTTGGCTGAAGCTTTCTTT; CDR3: CASSYSMGLAEAFF
V: TRBV14; length: 15; D: TRBD1; J: TRBJ2-7; size: .; DNA: TGTGCCAGCAGCCAAACTACAGGGGGTGGAGACGAGCAGTACTTC; CDR3: CASSQTTGGGDEQYF
V: TRBV24-1; length: 14; D: .; J: TRBJ1-5; size: .; DNA: TGTGCCACCAGTGAGGGAAATAGCAATCAGCCCCAGCATTTT; CDR3: CATSEGNSNQPQHF
V: TRBV19; length: 14; D: TRBD1; J: TRBJ2-7; size: many; DNA: TGTGCCAGCAGCGCCGGGACAGGGGTTTACGAGCAGTACTTC; CDR3: CASSAGTGVYEQYF
V: TRBV7-9; length: 13; D: .; J: TRBJ2-2; size: few; DNA: TGTGCCAGCAGCACCATTTACACCGGGGAGCTGTTTTTT; CDR3: CASSTIYTGELFF
V: TRBV11-2; length: 15; D: TRBD2; J: TRBJ2-7; size: .; DNA: TGTGCCAGCAGCTCCATTAGCGGGGAATCCTACGAGCAGTACTTC; CDR3: CASSSISGESYEQYF
V: TRBV10-3; length: 14; D: TRBD1; J: TRBJ2-7; size: .; DNA: TGTGCCAGCAGTATGGGGACAGGCTCCTACGAGCAGTACTTC; CDR3: CASSMGTGSYEQYF
V: TRBV10-3; length: 14; D: .; J: TRBJ2-5; size: many; DNA: TGTGCCATCAGTGAGCCACAGGGCTTGGGGACCCAGTACTTC; CDR3: CAISEPQGLGTQYF
V: TRBV6-1; length: 15; D: .; J: TRBJ1-2; size: few; DNA: TGTGCCAGCAGGTCGACAGGCGGAAGCCACTATGGCTACACCTTC; CDR3: CASRSTGGSHYGYTF
V: TRBV7-2; length: 15; D: .; J: TRBJ1-3; size: .; DNA: TGTGCCAGCAGCTTTGGGATCGGGAGCGGGAACACCATATATTTT; CDR3: CASSFGIGSGNTIYF
V: TRBV7-2; length: 16; D: .; J: TRBJ2-7; size: .; DNA: TGTGCCAGCAGCAACCCCGGACGGGGGAAGTACTACGAGCAGTACTTC; CDR3: CASSNPGRGKYYEQYF
V: TRBV5-1; length: 13; D: TRBD1; J: TRBJ1-1; size: many; DNA: TGTGCCAGCAGCTTTACAGGGGGCACTGAAGCTTTCTTT; CDR3: CASSFTGGTEAFF
V: TRBV29-1; length: 12; D: .; J: TRBJ1-5; size: many; DNA: TGCAGCGTTTCTGAATGGGGTCAGCCCCAGCATTTT; CDR3: CSVSEWGQPQHF
V: TRBV29-1; length: 14; D: TRBD1; J: TRBJ2-5; size: many; DNA: TGCAGCGTTGAAGGAAGGACAGGTTTGGAGACCCAGTACTTC; CDR3: CSVEGRTGLETQYF
V: TRBV7-9; length: 18; D: .; J: TRBJ2-6; size: .; DNA: TGTGCCAGCAGCCTGGAAGCGGGACAGGACGCTCGGGCCAACGTCCTGACTTTC; CDR3: CASSLEAGQDARANVLTF
V: TRBV19; length: 15; D: .; J: TRBJ1-5; size: .; DNA: TGTGCCACCACCCCTTCCGGGACATTTAATCAGCCCCAGCATTTT; CDR3: CATTPSGTFNQPQHF
V: TRBV19; length: 15; D: .; J: TRBJ1-6; size: many; DNA: TGTGCCAGTAGTATGGGTCAGACATCTAATTCACCCCTCCACTTT; CDR3: CASSMGQTSNSPLHF
V: TRBV6-5; length: 15; D: .; J: TRBJ2-7; size: few; DNA: TGTGCCAGCAGTTCCCACAGTGTAGCACACTACGAGCAGTACTTC; CDR3: CASSSHSVAHYEQYF
V: TRBV12-3/TRBV12-4; length: 15; D: TRBD1; J: TRBJ2-7; size: few; DNA: TGTGCCAGCAGTTTGTCGGGACAGAGCTCCTACGAGCAGTACTTC; CDR3: CASSLSGQSSYEQYF
V: TRBV9; length: 17; D: .; J: TRBJ2-7; size: .; DNA: TGTGCCAGCAGCGTCGGGACGGAAGGTGGAGGCGGGTACGAGCAGTACTTC; CDR3: CASSVGTEGGGGYEQYF
V: TRBV29-1; length: 9; D: .; J: TRBJ1-2; size: .; DNA: TGCAGCTCGACGGTTGGCTACACCTTC; CDR3: CSSTVGYTF